The 3 T cell receptor beta chains in this list originate from one sample, sequenced in a study of shared clonotypes between healthy human individuals. Profiled with immunoSEQ multiplex PCR; TCRdb holds only in-frame clones, not every one. The sample gives nearly 500,000 clones, around 78% of which show up once; 10% to 15% is in the top ten. Sequencing was done on a sample of PBMCs. These receptors originate from a woman aged 40 to 50 in good health. Some clones in this sample may be carry-over from other donors' samples.

This clone was seen more than once but under ten times. The chain links TRBV11-2 to TRBJ2-2, with D possibly being TRBD1 or TRBD2 (5 bases each). Per germline, CDR1 SGHAT and CDR2 FQNNGV. The ends were cut back, 5 bases at V and 5 bases at J, with 18 bases in the middle. There are 16 residues in the CDR3. In DNA form, the CDR3 reads TGTGCCAGCAGCCGACGGCGGTGGGACGGGACCGGGGAGCTGTTTTTT. Amino acids: CASSRRRWDGTGELFF.

This chain uses TRBV7-9 with TRBJ2-6; 11 bases map to TRBD1. The CDR3 totals 19 residues. Germline assignment: CDR1 SEHNR and CDR2 FQNEAQ (reference sequence). V trimming: 5 bases; J trimming: 2 bases; junction bases outside the gene matches: 11. CDR3 residues: CASSPQPGQGVPGANVLTF. The CDR3 coding sequence is TGTGCCAGCAGCCCACAACCGGGACAGGGGGTGCCTGGGGCCAACGTCCTGACTTTC.

This clone was picked up one time. This chain connects TRBV11-2 to TRBJ2-3; D may correspond to TRBD1 or TRBD2 (5 bases each). Deletions cut 3 bases from V and 11 bases from J, with 18 bases between. Germline CDR1 is SGHAT and CDR2 is FQNNGV. The CDR3 sequence is 14 residues long. CDR3 in DNA: TGTGCCAGCAGCTTCTCCGGGACCCTTAAATTGCAGTATTTT. Translation: CASSFSGTLKLQYF. Supplemented by reference TRBV11-2 and TRBJ2-3, the full variable domain reads EAGVAQSPRYKIIEKRQSVAFWCNPISGHATLYWYQQILGQGPKLLIQFQNNGVVDDSQLPKDRFSAERLKGVDSTLKIQPAKLEDSAVYLCASSFSGTLKLQYFGPGTRLTVL.